The clone carrying this TCR beta chain was seen repeatedly, ten times or more. Its antigen remains unidentified. Sequencing used immunoSEQ multiplex PCR; TCRdb keeps in-frame clones, though not all of them. The sample includes over 100,000 clones, around nine tenths of them seen just once. This sample is part of a study of T cell responses to AZD1222 COVID-19 vaccine. General study points: Unmutated variant regions are reportedly targeted by nearly half of spike-specific TCRs. Clonal diversity was possibly underestimated, and white British individuals and females predominated among donors. Repertoire collection took place solely once the T cell response had peaked.

The sequences come from peripheral blood, collected on day 0 of AZD1222 vaccination. The clonotype was recovered from an adult in good health.

CDR3 residues: CASSIYRGVNTEAFF. In nucleotides, the CDR3 is TGTGCCAGTAGTATCTATCGGGGGGTAAACACTGAAGCTTTCTTT. The chain is built from TRBV19 and TRBJ1-1, with a possible D match to TRBD1 (5 bases). CDR1 and CDR2 (germline): LNHDA, SQIVND (reference sequence). Deletions cut 3 bases from V and 2 bases from J, with 13 bases between. The CDR3 sequence is 15 residues long.